These 26 T cell receptor beta chains originate from one sample sequenced in a study of response to subunit inactivated influenza vaccine. Each CDR3 protein is one row after TCRdb ran MiXCR on the RT-PCR reads. Of around 540,000 distinct CDR3 sequences in the sample, around 11% are singletons; the top ten hold 10%. Sequenced material: PBMCs from blood, taken on the day of vaccination. The origin of the receptors is a man aged 50-59 years who received an inactivated influenza vaccine.

V is TRBV7-9 and J is TRBJ2-3; TRBD1 or TRBD2 may be the D gene (5 bases each). Germline V CDR1 and CDR2: SEHNR, FQNEAQ (reference sequence). The CDR3 spans 16 residues. The ends were cut back, 1 base at V and 3 bases at J, with 14 bases in the middle. The CDR3 loop is CASSLGDRHGTDTQYF. The CDR3 DNA is TGTGCCAGCAGCTTAGGGGACCGCCACGGAACAGATACGCAGTATTTT.

This clonotype has a handful of counts. The gene calls are TRBV20-1 and TRBJ2-7; perhaps TRBD2 as D (5 bases). CDR1 and CDR2 from the germline V gene are DFQATT and SNEGSKA (reference sequence). This CDR3 contains 13 residues. The V and J ends lost 6 bases and 1 base respectively, with 13 bases between them. CDR3 DNA sequence: TGCAGTGCGGCTATGACGGGGTCCTACGAGCAGTACTTC. Translated, it gives CSAAMTGSYEQYF.

The V and J genes are TRBV6-1 and TRBJ2-2; the match to TRBD2 covers 10 bases. The germline gives CDR1 MNHNS, CDR2 SASEGT. V shed 6 bases, J shed 3 bases, and the junction held 10 bases outside the gene matches. The CDR3 spans 17 residues. This CDR3 is CASSPLGTSVYTGELFF. Here the CDR3 DNA reads TGTGCCAGCAGCCCTCTAGGGACTAGCGTGTACACCGGGGAGCTGTTTTTT.

This clonotype has ten or more counts. The chain has TRBV12-3 or TRBV12-4 and TRBJ1-6; D gene ambiguous. The CDR3 spans 16 residues. V was clipped by 8 bases and J by 0 bases, with 14 bases between them. As DNA, the CDR3 is TGTGCCAGCGGGTCTCTCAGGAGCTCCTATAATTCACCCCTCCACTTT. Protein product: CASGSLRSSYNSPLHF.

The sample holds a few counts of this clonotype. The chain carries TRBV20-1 and TRBJ2-7, with a tentative D call TRBD2 (6 bases). V was pared by 1 base and J by 2 bases, with 12 bases between. Germline V lookup: CDR1 DFQATT, CDR2 SNEGSKA (reference sequence). There are 14 residues in the CDR3. The CDR3 spells CSARVPGVPYEQYF. As DNA, the CDR3 is TGCAGTGCTAGAGTCCCGGGGGTCCCCTACGAGCAGTACTTC.

This chain uses TRBV12-3 or TRBV12-4 with TRBJ1-4, with D perhaps TRBD1 (5 bases). V shed 6 bases and J shed 0 bases, with 17 bases lying between them. The CDR3 length is 17 residues. The DNA for the CDR3 is TGTGCCAGCAGGGCCCAAGGGGCTCTTGCAACTAATGAAAAACTGTTTTTT. Its protein is CASRAQGALATNEKLFF.

This clonotype has ten or more counts. The chain links TRBV20-1 to TRBJ2-5; 12 nucleotides match TRBD2. The CDR3 totals 17 residues. V lost 0 bases and J lost 6; bases outside the gene matches: 11. Germline CDR1 reads DFQATT; CDR2 reads SNEGSKA (reference sequence). The CDR3 is CSARDNGLAGPRKTQYF. In DNA form, the CDR3 reads TGCAGTGCTAGAGATAACGGACTAGCGGGGCCCCGTAAGACCCAGTACTTC.

There are many counts of this clonotype. In DNA form, the CDR3 reads TGCGCCAGCAGCTTGGACACAGGCTTCGAGCAGTACTTC. Amino acids: CASSLDTGFEQYF. The chain uses TRBV5-1 and TRBJ2-7; possible D gene TRBD1, 5 bases. Trimming left V 0 bases short and J 6 bases short, with 10 bases between. This CDR3 has 13 residues. CDR1 SGHRS and CDR2 YFSETQ come from the germline V gene. Full variable domain (outside the CDR3, taken from reference TRBV5-1 and TRBJ2-7): KAGVTQTPRYLIKTRGQQVTLSCSPISGHRSVSWYQQTPGQGLQFLFEYFSETQRNKGNFPGRFSGRQFSNSRSEMNVSTLELGDSALYLCASSLDTGFEQYFGPGTRLTVT.

This clonotype was detected only a few times. J is TRBJ2-2 and V is TRBV20-1; D possibly corresponds to TRBD2 (6 bases). The CDR3 contains 21 residues. Trimming stripped 5 bases from V and 0 bases from J, with 31 bases between. Germline CDR1 is DFQATT and CDR2 is SNEGSKA (reference sequence). Here the CDR3 DNA reads TGCAGTGCTTCAACCGATGGGTTGACCCCCGGACTAACACCGAACACCGGGGAGCTGTTTTTT. It codes for CSASTDGLTPGLTPNTGELFF.

The chain combines TRBV11-2 with TRBJ2-3, with 13 nucleotides matching TRBD2. CDR1 and CDR2 from the germline V gene are SGHAT and FQNNGV. The CDR3 runs to 17 residues. V lost 6 bases to trimming and J lost 5 bases; unmatched junction nucleotides: 11. The CDR3 DNA sequence: TGTGCCAGCAGTTTGCAGGGACTAGCGGGGATAGTAGATACGCAGTATTTT. Translated: CASSLQGLAGIVDTQYF. Using reference TRBV11-2 and TRBJ2-3 for the parts outside the CDR3, the full variable domain is EAGVAQSPRYKIIEKRQSVAFWCNPISGHATLYWYQQILGQGPKLLIQFQNNGVVDDSQLPKDRFSAERLKGVDSTLKIQPAKLEDSAVYLCASSLQGLAGIVDTQYFGPGTRLTVL.

In this sample, this clonotype turned up a few times. The chain carries TRBV5-1 and TRBJ2-7, with 10 nucleotides matching TRBD2. Germline V CDR1 and CDR2: SGHRS, YFSETQ. The CDR3 has 15 residues. V lost 4 bases and J lost 2; bases outside the gene matches: 6. The CDR3 DNA follows: TGCGCCAGCAGCGTGCTAGCGGGAGAGACCTACGAGCAGTACTTC. This sequence encodes CASSVLAGETYEQYF.

Remarks on this clonotype: This may stem from a read error, because a much larger clone lies one nucleotide away. This sequence joins TRBV12-3 or TRBV12-4 and TRBJ2-3; tentatively, D is TRBD2 (6 bases). This CDR3 is 13 amino acids long. The CDR3 DNA reads as TGTGTCAGCAGGGACTGGGGCGCAGATACGCAGTATTTT. Translating gives CVSRDWGADTQYF.

This clonotype was counted only a few times. The chain combines TRBV7-9 with TRBJ2-3, with TRBD2 as a possible D gene (6 bases). The germline CDR1 and CDR2 sequences are SEHNR and FQNEAQ (reference sequence). V was pared by 5 bases and J by 4 bases, with 13 bases between. This CDR3 has 14 amino acids. Here the CDR3 reads CASSRSGDSDTQYF. The CDR3 DNA sequence: TGTGCCAGCAGCCGTAGCGGCGACTCAGATACGCAGTATTTT.

The chain couples TRBV5-1 to TRBJ2-2; D is perhaps TRBD1 or TRBD2 (5 bases each). The length of the CDR3 is 14 residues. Per the germline V gene, CDR1 is SGHRS and CDR2 is YFSETQ. V was cut by 7 bases and J by 8 bases, with 18 bases left in between. DNA of the CDR3: TGCGCCAGCCTGTCCGGGCTTGGGACGGGGGAGCTGTTTTTT. Its protein product is CASLSGLGTGELFF.

This clonotype was counted only a few times. J is TRBJ2-5 and V is TRBV6-5; D is undetermined. CDR1 and CDR2 from the germline V gene are MNHEY and SVGAGI. The length of the CDR3 is 14 residues. Trimming removed 4 bases at V and 3 bases at J, with 12 bases between. As DNA, the CDR3 is TGTGCCAGCAGTTCCCCAGGACGGAAAGAGACCCAGTACTTC. Translation gives CASSSPGRKETQYF.

This chain's CDR3 is CASTLPGQTYEQYF. As DNA, the CDR3 is TGTGCCAGCACCCTTCCGGGACAAACCTACGAGCAGTACTTC. The genes are TRBV2 and TRBJ2-7; TRBD1 is a possible D gene (6 bases). V lost 7 bases and J 2 bases, leaving 15 bases between the germline ends. This CDR3 is 14 amino acids long. From germline, CDR1 is SNHLY and CDR2 FYNNEI.

This clonotype was recorded a few times. The chain employs TRBV7-2 and TRBJ2-1, with D possibly being TRBD2 (5 bases). Trimming removed 5 bases from V and 5 bases from J, with 16 bases in between. The CDR3 runs to 15 residues. CDR1 is SGHTA and CDR2 is FQGNSA in the germline V gene. The CDR3 DNA reads TGTGCCAGCAGCGCTCGGACTTCCTCTGACAATGAGCAGTTCTTC. This translates into CASSARTSSDNEQFF.

V and J are TRBV20-1 and TRBJ2-7; possibly TRBD1 for D (6 bases). CDR1 is DFQATT and CDR2 is SNEGSKA in the germline V gene (reference sequence). This CDR3 comprises 13 residues. Trimming pared 4 bases from V and 2 bases from J, leaving 12 bases between. The CDR3 nucleotides read TGCAGTGCTACTGACAGGAGACCCTACGAGCAGTACTTC. Translated: CSATDRRPYEQYF.

The V call is TRBV4-2, the J call TRBJ2-7; the match to TRBD1 covers 9 bases. V lost 4 bases, J lost 4 bases, and 8 bases stayed unmatched. Germline V gene sequence: CDR1 LGHNA, CDR2 YNFKEQ. The CDR3 spans 15 residues. The DNA for the CDR3 is TGTGCCAGCAGCCGAGAGACAGGGGGTGCTTACGAGCAGTACTTC. This codes for CASSRETGGAYEQYF.

The rearrangement uses TRBV5-1 and TRBJ2-3, with a tentative D call TRBD1 (6 bases). CDR1 is SGHRS, CDR2 YFSETQ, per germline. The CDR3 consists of 18 residues. V lost 0 bases and J lost 5, with 22 bases in between. The CDR3: CASSLALGATLTQDTQYF. CDR3 nucleotide sequence: TGCGCCAGCAGCTTGGCCTTGGGGGCCACCCTCACACAAGATACGCAGTATTTT.

The chain has TRBV5-1 and TRBJ2-7; 9 nucleotides match TRBD1. Per germline, CDR1 SGHRS and CDR2 YFSETQ. The J segment lost 3 bases and the V segment lost 10 bases, leaving 11 bases of the junction unmatched. The CDR3 is 14 amino acids. This chain's CDR3 is CASSFGTGFYEQYF. The CDR3 DNA reads as TGCGCCTCTTCTTTTGGGACAGGGTTCTACGAGCAGTACTTC.

The chain joins TRBV7-2 to TRBJ2-3; unclear D gene. V lost 1 base and J 4 bases, leaving 9 bases between the germline ends. The germline V gene has CDR1 SGHTA and CDR2 FQGNSA. CDR3 length: 14 residues. CDR3 amino acids: CASSLGFVADTQYF. For the CDR3, the DNA is TGTGCCAGCAGCTTAGGATTCGTCGCAGATACGCAGTATTTT. The entire variable domain, with the rest obtained from reference TRBV7-2 and TRBJ2-3, is as follows: GAGVSQSPSNKVTEKGKDVELRCDPISGHTALYWYRQSLGQGLEFLIYFQGNSAPDKSGLPSDRFSAERTGGSVSTLTIQRTQQEDSAVYLCASSLGFVADTQYFGPGTRLTVL.

This chain connects TRBV24-1 to TRBJ2-3, with D maybe TRBD1 (7 bases). The CDR3 extends over 15 amino acids. Trimming took off 5 bases at V and 1 base at J, with 12 bases between the two ends. Germline CDR1 and CDR2: KGHDR and SFDVKD. The CDR3 bases are TGTGCCACCAGTGGGACAGGAGGGGGCACAGATACGCAGTATTTT. As protein: CATSGTGGGTDTQYF.

This clonotype occurred many times. The chain has TRBV28 and TRBJ1-1, with D unresolved. The CDR3 runs 12 residues. V lost 5 bases, J lost 3 bases, and 7 bases lay in between. Germline lookup yields CDR1 MDHEN and CDR2 SYDVKM. The CDR3 DNA follows: TGTGCCAGCAGTCGACCGTACACTGAAGCTTTCTTT. Translating it yields CASSRPYTEAFF.

This clonotype was observed a few times. V usage is TRBV2 and J usage is TRBJ2-7, with D tentatively TRBD2 (5 bases). The CDR3 length is 14 residues. Germline V gene lookup returns CDR1 SNHLY and CDR2 FYNNEI. Trimming shortened V by 6 bases and J by 0 bases, and 12 bases separated the two germline ends. Written as DNA, the CDR3 is TGTGCCAGCAGGAAACTAGAGCCCTCCTACGAGCAGTACTTC. Protein sequence: CASRKLEPSYEQYF.

The rearrangement joins TRBV11-2 to TRBJ2-5; D might be TRBD2 (6 bases). There are 15 residues in the CDR3. CDR1 and CDR2 from the germline V gene are SGHAT and FQNNGV. Trimming removed 2 bases from V and 0 bases from J, with 10 bases in between. The CDR3 coding sequence is TGTGCCAGCAGCTTACGGCGGGGCAACCAAGAGACCCAGTACTTC. The encoded protein is CASSLRRGNQETQYF.